This T cell receptor (beta chain) is from a study of graft-versus-host responses after intestinal transplantation. Background on the study: Induction with anti-thymocyte globulin, then tacrolimus and steroids for 2 to 3 years, was given to all recipients. Study outcomes and limitations: The marrow of recipients harbored GvH clones, and ileum or blood showed some of them first. Peak circulating GvH clone levels were associated with early post-transplant HvG declines. Allografts of patients with graft-donor T cell macrochimerism showed high graft-versus-host to host-versus-graft clone ratios.

Germline lookup yields CDR1 SGHRS and CDR2 YFSETQ. Trimming removed 2 bases from V and 5 bases from J, with 22 bases in between. The CDR3 is made up of 17 amino acids. The data were produced by immunoSEQ multiplex PCR, yet TCRdb's version contains in-frame clones alone and is incomplete. This sample has roughly 51,000 clones, with roughly 90% found just once. Points on this clone: Its antigen is still unknown.

The chain has TRBV5-1 and TRBJ1-1; maybe TRBD1 (6 bases). The sample was unstimulated CD4+ T cells sorted from spleen or lymph node cells, taken before transplant. This receptor was identified in a human donor who was the organ donor for an intestinal transplant. CDR3 residues: CASSLFPGHQEGTEAFF. CDR3 coding DNA: TGCGCCAGCAGCTTATTTCCGGGACACCAAGAAGGGACTGAAGCTTTCTTT.